This entry concerns a single T cell receptor beta chain. Its matching antigen is unknown. CDR3 length equals 15 residues. V shed 1 base and J shed 8 bases, with 14 bases lying between them. Per the germline V gene, CDR1 is SEHNR and CDR2 is FQNEAQ (reference sequence). The table came from immunoSEQ multiplex PCR; TCRdb's copy has only in-frame clones and leaves some out. This sample has some 120,000 clones, with about 96% found just once. The entry originates in a study of cytomegalovirus exposure and HLA in healthy donors. Study results and limitations: Reportedly, diagnosis of cytomegalovirus status by the classifier showed high specificity and sensitivity. A list of 150 or so TCR beta chains associated with cytomegalovirus was given. It was found in a later analysis that first-cohort TCR clusters tended to co-occur in the 120 validation repertoires. Most TCR sequences were uncommon, yet certain public TCRs appeared in many donors.

Sequencing was carried out using PBMCs. The origin of this receptor is a man between 18 and 29 years old in good health and CMV-seronegative. This chain links TRBV7-9 with TRBJ1-4; a weak D match, TRBD1 (5 bases). CDR3 bases: TGTGCCAGCAGCTTAGTAGGGGTTGATTACGAAAAACTGTTTTTT. Protein sequence: CASSLVGVDYEKLFF.